This TCR beta chain came from a study of cytomegalovirus exposure and HLA in healthy donors. The PCR had 60 Vbeta and 13 Jbeta primers. Assay used: immunoSEQ multiplex PCR; TCRdb lists only in-frame clones, some missing. The profile shows about 82,000 clones, approximately 80% of them singletons. Comments on this clone: What it binds is not known.

Study conclusions and caveats: Reported findings show TCR beta sequences accurately forecast HLA-A and HLA-B alleles in most subjects. An analysis was carried out at a later point. It showed that HLA-associated TCR beta chains were more clonally expanded than equally common non-associated chains. According to a later analysis, donors in an Asian-associated ancestry cluster reportedly had fewer N-insertions than the approximately 670-donor mean.

The clonotype was recovered from a middle-aged man in good health and CMV-seronegative. Specimen: PBMCs.

CDR3 protein: CASSDRGLTEAFF. The CDR3 DNA follows: TGTGCCAGCAGTGACAGGGGGCTTACTGAAGCTTTCTTT. V gene TRBV2 combines with J gene TRBJ1-1; 8 nucleotides align to TRBD1. The CDR3 has 13 residues. The V gene's germline CDR1 is SNHLY and CDR2 FYNNEI. Germline trimming cut 3 bases from V and 5 bases from J; bases unmatched to any gene: 2.